Following are 24 T cell receptor beta chains from one sample sequenced in a study of blood T cell repertoires in COVID-19. Measured with immunoSEQ multiplex PCR; TCRdb has only the in-frame clones, and not every one. The sample consists of approximately 100,000 clones, roughly 87% of them appearing once. The sequenced sample consisted of peripheral blood. These receptors were obtained from an elderly woman in a cohort sampled during active COVID-19.

The chain is built from TRBV5-1 and TRBJ2-2, with TRBD1 identical over 8 bases. The J segment lost 7 bases and the V segment lost 4 bases, leaving 12 bases of the junction unmatched. The CDR3 sequence is 16 residues long. Germline CDR1 SGHRS, CDR2 YFSETQ. The CDR3 DNA is TGCGCCAGCAGCACCGCCGGACAGGGTTTCGGCGGGGAGCTGTTTTTT. Protein sequence: CASSTAGQGFGGELFF.

V and J are TRBV6-5 and TRBJ1-4; no firm D call. The CDR3 contains 14 residues. Trimming stripped 0 bases from V and 0 bases from J, with 2 bases between. Germline loops: CDR1 MNHEY, CDR2 SVGAGI. The CDR3 protein is CASSYSATNEKLFF. The CDR3 DNA is TGTGCCAGCAGTTACTCCGCAACTAATGAAAAACTGTTTTTT.

The chain links TRBV28 to TRBJ2-7; possibly TRBD2 for D (5 bases). V lost 2 bases to trimming and J lost 2 bases, with 10 bases between them. This CDR3 spans 14 amino acids. The germline V gene encodes CDR1 MDHEN and CDR2 SYDVKM. The DNA of the CDR3 is TGTGCCAGCAGTTTAAGCGGAGCCCCCTACGAGCAGTACTTC. Translated: CASSLSGAPYEQYF.

The chain employs TRBV4-2 and TRBJ2-3, with D perhaps TRBD1 (7 bases). The CDR3 sequence is 15 residues long. Germline assignment: CDR1 LGHNA and CDR2 YNFKEQ. Trimming stripped 4 bases from V and 5 bases from J, with 16 bases between. This chain's CDR3 is CASSLEEGAIDTQYF. DNA for the CDR3: TGTGCCAGCAGCCTTGAGGAGGGGGCGATAGATACGCAGTATTTT.

The chain is built from TRBV6-2 or TRBV6-3 and TRBJ1-1, with D maybe TRBD1 (6 bases). CDR1 MNHEY and CDR2 SVGEGT come from the germline V gene. V lost 3 bases and J 7 bases, leaving 18 bases between the germline ends. The CDR3 runs to 15 residues. The CDR3 nucleotides read TGTGCCAGCAGTTATCTGGGCCCGGGGGGCGGTGAAGCTTTCTTT. It is translated as CASSYLGPGGGEAFF.

This rearrangement joins TRBV7-9 to TRBJ2-1, with 9 bases that match TRBD2. J lost 2 bases, V lost 5 bases, and 4 bases had no gene match. This CDR3 region has 15 residues. Germline CDR1 SEHNR, CDR2 FQNEAQ (reference sequence). In DNA form, the CDR3 reads TGTGCCAGCAGCCCAGCGGGAGGACCCTACAATGAGCAGTTCTTC. Translated, it gives CASSPAGGPYNEQFF. The whole variable domain, filled in from reference TRBV7-9 and TRBJ2-1, reads DTGVSQNPRHKITKRGQNVTFRCDPISEHNRLYWYRQTLGQGPEFLTYFQNEAQLEKSRLLSDRFSAERPKGSFSTLEIQRTEQGDSAMYLCASSPAGGPYNEQFFGPGTRLTVL.

V and J are TRBV11-2 and TRBJ2-5; the D gene is possibly TRBD1 (6 bases). The V end was cut by 8 bases, the J end by 3 bases, with 10 bases between. The V gene's germline CDR1 is SGHAT and CDR2 FQNNGV. The CDR3 has 12 residues. CDR3 residues: CASGGREETQYF. The CDR3 region has the DNA TGTGCCAGCGGGGGCAGAGAAGAGACCCAGTACTTC.

CDR3 loop: CASSQGTVHQPQHF. CDR3 coding DNA: TGCGCCAGCAGTCAAGGGACAGTACATCAGCCCCAGCATTTT. This chain links TRBV23-1 with TRBJ1-5, with 7 bases aligning to TRBD1. TRBV23-1 carries the ORF label, with uncertain function. J lost 5 bases, V lost 2 bases, and 3 bases had no gene match. CDR3 length: 14 residues.

This chain links TRBV3-1 (or the pseudogene TRBV3-2) with TRBJ2-1; D perhaps matches TRBD2 (6 bases). CDR1 and CDR2 from the germline V gene are LGHDT and YNNKEL (reference sequence). V lost 2 bases and J lost 1, with 9 bases in between. CDR3 size: 15 residues. CDR3 nucleotides: TGTGCCAGCAGCCAACTTGCGGGGTCCTACAATGAGCAGTTCTTC. Protein sequence: CASSQLAGSYNEQFF.

This chain connects TRBV5-1 to TRBJ1-3; maybe TRBD1 (5 bases). The CDR3 extends over 15 amino acids. The germline gives CDR1 SGHRS, CDR2 YFSETQ. The germline V and J ends were trimmed by 5 bases and 2 bases, with 14 bases remaining between them. The CDR3 DNA is TGCGCCAGCAGGGACGGGCCGGACACTGGAAACACCATATATTTT. Protein product: CASRDGPDTGNTIYF.

On this clone: An end of the junction differs from the germline gene, which may be a read error. The chain uses TRBV7-7 and TRBJ2-1; D might be TRBD2 (6 bases). The germline CDR1 and CDR2 sequences are SSHAT and FNYEAQ (reference sequence). This CDR3 spans 13 amino acids. The CDR3 bases are TGTGCTAGCAGCTTATTTGGAGGGACGGAGCAGTTCTTC. Its protein is CASSLFGGTEQFF.

The chain employs TRBV30 and TRBJ1-2, with D maybe TRBD1 (6 bases). Trimming took off 4 bases at V and 8 bases at J, with 26 bases between the two ends. CDR3 length: 16 residues. CDR1 is GTSNPN, CDR2 SVGIG, per germline (reference sequence). This CDR3 reads CAWTTPTGWDLGGYTF. DNA of the CDR3: TGTGCCTGGACCACACCGACAGGCTGGGACCTGGGAGGCTACACCTTC.

The genes are TRBV5-1 and TRBJ2-7; D remains ambiguous. V dropped 4 bases and J dropped 2 bases, with 7 bases sitting between them. CDR1 and CDR2 (germline): SGHRS, YFSETQ. This CDR3 comprises 12 residues. The CDR3 is CASSPTTYEQYF. CDR3 coding DNA: TGCGCCAGCAGCCCTACGACCTACGAGCAGTACTTC.

The J gene is TRBJ1-5, the V gene TRBV28; perhaps TRBD1 as D (6 bases). Trimming took 4 bases from V and 5 from J, leaving 15 bases between them. The germline gives CDR1 MDHEN, CDR2 SYDVKM. The CDR3 runs to 15 residues. The CDR3 coding sequence is TGTGCCAGCAGTTATATCAGGGGTTCATATCAGCCCCAGCATTTT. Translating gives CASSYIRGSYQPQHF.

This rearrangement joins TRBV19 to TRBJ2-5; maybe TRBD1 (6 bases). This CDR3 contains 13 residues. V dropped 6 bases and J dropped 5 bases, with 13 bases sitting between them. Per the germline V gene, CDR1 is LNHDA and CDR2 is SQIVND (reference sequence). The CDR3 spells CASSPTGVETQYF. The CDR3 nucleotides are TGTGCCAGTAGCCCGACAGGAGTGGAGACCCAGTACTTC.

This rearrangement joins TRBV4-2 to TRBJ2-7, with 9 bases identical to TRBD1. V lost 0 bases and J lost 6; bases outside the gene matches: 6. CDR1 is LGHNA, CDR2 YNFKEQ, per germline. The CDR3 sequence is 15 residues long. CDR3 bases: TGTGCCAGCAGCCAAGATTGGACAGGGGAACGCGAGCAGTACTTC. The encoded protein is CASSQDWTGEREQYF.

The chain joins TRBV13 to TRBJ2-1; D gene unclear. The length of the CDR3 is 13 residues. V was pared by 8 bases and J by 0 bases, with 8 bases between. In germline, CDR1 is PRHDT, CDR2 FYEKMQ (reference sequence). As DNA, the CDR3 is TGTGCCAGCGGCTCGAGCTCCTACAATGAGCAGTTCTTC. Protein product: CASGSSSYNEQFF.

In nucleotides, the CDR3 is TGTGCCAGCAGCTTAGGGGGCAGGGGAGTTGGTTCACCCCTCCACTTT. It yields the protein CASSLGGRGVGSPLHF. The V and J genes are TRBV13 and TRBJ1-6; D possibly corresponds to TRBD1 (6 bases). Deletions cut 0 bases from V and 9 bases from J, with 15 bases between. This CDR3 spans 16 amino acids. Germline CDR1 and CDR2: PRHDT and FYEKMQ (reference sequence).

The V call is TRBV5-1, the J call TRBJ2-2; no definite D call. V lost 0 bases to trimming and J lost 5 bases, with 14 bases between them. This CDR3 contains 16 residues. Looked up from germline, CDR1 is SGHRS and CDR2 is YFSETQ. The CDR3 DNA reads TGCGCCAGCAGCTTGGGTCAGGAAAGAAGGACCGGGGAGCTGTTTTTT. As protein: CASSLGQERRTGELFF.

V is TRBV5-6 and J is TRBJ1-2; the D is unclear. The germline gives CDR1 SGHDT, CDR2 YYEEEE. CDR3 length: 14 amino acids. Trimming removed 0 bases at V and 4 bases at J, with 10 bases between. The CDR3 here is CASSLVMEIYGYTF. Here the CDR3 DNA reads TGTGCCAGCAGCTTGGTGATGGAGATCTATGGCTACACCTTC.

J is TRBJ2-2 and V is TRBV6-5; the D gene is possibly TRBD1 (5 bases). Germline V CDR1 and CDR2: MNHEY, SVGAGI. V was clipped by 5 bases and J by 12 bases, with 19 bases between them. This CDR3 region has 14 residues. The CDR3 is CASSPPAGPTQLFF. The CDR3 DNA reads as TGTGCCAGCAGTCCCCCGGCAGGGCCCACCCAGCTGTTTTTT.

V is TRBV19 and J is TRBJ1-5; D ambiguous. The CDR3 sequence is 16 residues long. Germline V CDR1 and CDR2: LNHDA, SQIVND (reference sequence). Trimming pared 3 bases from V and 0 bases from J, leaving 12 bases between. The CDR3 DNA sequence: TGTGCCAGTAGTATTAATGAGGGTTATAGCAATCAGCCCCAGCATTTT. Its translation is CASSINEGYSNQPQHF. The full variable domain, its missing parts supplied by reference TRBV19 and TRBJ1-5, is DGGITQSPKYLFRKEGQNVTLSCEQNLNHDAMYWYRQDPGQGLRLIYYSQIVNDFQKGDIAEGYSVSREKKESFPLTVTSAQKNPTAFYLCASSINEGYSNQPQHFGDGTRLSIL.

This chain links TRBV6-6 with TRBJ2-7; 12 bases are a match to TRBD2. The length of the CDR3 is 15 residues. V was pared by 7 bases and J by 6 bases, with 10 bases of the junction left unmatched. The germline CDR1 and CDR2 sequences are MNHNY and SVGAGI (reference sequence). CDR3 protein: CASTLTSGGLLEQYF. The CDR3, as DNA: TGTGCCAGCACACTCACTAGCGGGGGGCTTCTCGAGCAGTACTTC.

This chain links TRBV7-9 with TRBJ1-2; possible D gene TRBD1, 5 bases. Per the germline V gene, CDR1 is SEHNR and CDR2 is FQNEAQ (reference sequence). With 6 bases removed from V and 8 bases from J, the gap between germline ends came to 19 bases. CDR3 length: 14 amino acids. The CDR3 loop is CASRRDGGEWGYTF. The CDR3 DNA is TGTGCCAGCAGGCGGGACGGAGGAGAGTGGGGCTACACCTTC.